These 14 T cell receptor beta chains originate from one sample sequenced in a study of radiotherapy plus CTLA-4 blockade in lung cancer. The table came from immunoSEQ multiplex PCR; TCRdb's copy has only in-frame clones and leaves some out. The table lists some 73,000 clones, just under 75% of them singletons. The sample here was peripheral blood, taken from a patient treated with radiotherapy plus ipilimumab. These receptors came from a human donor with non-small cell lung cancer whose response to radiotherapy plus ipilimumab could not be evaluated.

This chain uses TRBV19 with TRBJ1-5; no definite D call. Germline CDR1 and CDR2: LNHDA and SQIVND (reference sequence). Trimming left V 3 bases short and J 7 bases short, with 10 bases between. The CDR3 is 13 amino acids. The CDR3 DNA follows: TGTGCCAGTAGTATCAAGGGAGAACAGCCCCAGCATTTT. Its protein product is CASSIKGEQPQHF.

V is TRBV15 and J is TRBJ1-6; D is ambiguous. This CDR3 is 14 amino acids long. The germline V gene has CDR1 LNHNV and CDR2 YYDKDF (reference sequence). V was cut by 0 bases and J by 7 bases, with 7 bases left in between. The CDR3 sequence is CATSRDVLNSPLHF. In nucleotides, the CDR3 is TGTGCCACCAGCAGAGACGTACTGAATTCACCCCTCCACTTT.

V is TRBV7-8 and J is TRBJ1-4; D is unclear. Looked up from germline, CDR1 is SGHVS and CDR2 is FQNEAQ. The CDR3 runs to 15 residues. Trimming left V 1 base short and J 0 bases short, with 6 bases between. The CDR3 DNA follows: TGTGCCAGCAGCTTAGGCGGGACAACTAATGAAAAACTGTTTTTT. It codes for CASSLGGTTNEKLFF.

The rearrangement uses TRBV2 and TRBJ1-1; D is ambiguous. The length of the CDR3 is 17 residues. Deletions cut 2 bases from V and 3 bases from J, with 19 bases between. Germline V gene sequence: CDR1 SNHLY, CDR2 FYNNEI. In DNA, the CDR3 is TGTGCCAGCAGTGAATTATCGGGTTCTCTGAAGGACACTGAAGCTTTCTTT. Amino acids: CASSELSGSLKDTEAFF.

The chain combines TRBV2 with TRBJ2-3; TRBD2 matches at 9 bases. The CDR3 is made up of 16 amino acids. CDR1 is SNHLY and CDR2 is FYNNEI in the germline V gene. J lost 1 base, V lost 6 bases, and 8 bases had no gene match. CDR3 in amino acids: CASRGTASGGTDTQYF. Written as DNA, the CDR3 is TGTGCCAGCAGGGGGACGGCTAGCGGGGGCACAGATACGCAGTATTTT.

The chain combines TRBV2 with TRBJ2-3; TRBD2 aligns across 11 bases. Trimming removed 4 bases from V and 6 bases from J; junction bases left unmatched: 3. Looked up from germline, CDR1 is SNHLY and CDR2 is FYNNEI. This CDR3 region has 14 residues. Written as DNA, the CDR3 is TGTGCCAGCAGTGCGGGACTAGCGGTCGATACGCAGTATTTT. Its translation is CASSAGLAVDTQYF. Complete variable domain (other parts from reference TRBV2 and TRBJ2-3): EPEVTQTPSHQVTQMGQEVILRCVPISNHLYFYWYRQILGQKVEFLVSFYNNEISEKSEIFDDQFSVERPDGSNFTLKIRSTKLEDSAMYFCASSAGLAVDTQYFGPGTRLTVL.

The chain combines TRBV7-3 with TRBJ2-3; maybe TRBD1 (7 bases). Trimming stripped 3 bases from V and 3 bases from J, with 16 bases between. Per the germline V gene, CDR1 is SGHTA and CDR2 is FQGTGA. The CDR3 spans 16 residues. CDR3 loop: CASSFGGGELTDTQYF. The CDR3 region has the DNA TGTGCCAGCAGCTTCGGAGGGGGCGAGCTAACAGATACGCAGTATTTT.

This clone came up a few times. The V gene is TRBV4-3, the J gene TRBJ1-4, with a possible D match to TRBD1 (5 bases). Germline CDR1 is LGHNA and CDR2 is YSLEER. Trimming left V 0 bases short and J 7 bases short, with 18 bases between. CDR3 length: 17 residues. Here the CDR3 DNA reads TGCGCCAGCAGCCAAGATAGGGTGCGGGGGATTGGTGAAAAACTGTTTTTT. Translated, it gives CASSQDRVRGIGEKLFF.

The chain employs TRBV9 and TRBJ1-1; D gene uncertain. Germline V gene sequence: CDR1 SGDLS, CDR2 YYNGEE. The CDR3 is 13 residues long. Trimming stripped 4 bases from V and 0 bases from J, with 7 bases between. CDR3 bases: TGTGCCAGCAGCCGAGTACTGAACACTGAAGCTTTCTTT. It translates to CASSRVLNTEAFF.

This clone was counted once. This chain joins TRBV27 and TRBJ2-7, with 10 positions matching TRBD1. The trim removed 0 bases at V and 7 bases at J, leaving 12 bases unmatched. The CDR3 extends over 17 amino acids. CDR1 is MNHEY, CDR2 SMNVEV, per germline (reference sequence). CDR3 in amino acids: CASSLSGGTGAFGEQYF. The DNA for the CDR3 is TGTGCCAGCAGTTTATCGGGGGGGACAGGGGCCTTCGGGGAGCAGTACTTC.

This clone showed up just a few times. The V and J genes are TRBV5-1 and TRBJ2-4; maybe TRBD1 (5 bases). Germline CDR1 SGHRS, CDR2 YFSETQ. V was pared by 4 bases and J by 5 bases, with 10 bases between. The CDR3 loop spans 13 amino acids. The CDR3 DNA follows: TGCGCCAGCAGCGAGATAGGGGAAAACATTCAGTACTTC. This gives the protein CASSEIGENIQYF.

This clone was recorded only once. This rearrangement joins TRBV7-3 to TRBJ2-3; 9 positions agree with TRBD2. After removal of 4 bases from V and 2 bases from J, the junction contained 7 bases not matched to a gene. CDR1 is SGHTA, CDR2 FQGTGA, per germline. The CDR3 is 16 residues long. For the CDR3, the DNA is TGTGCCAGCAGCTCATTAGCGGGAGTTTCCACAGATACGCAGTATTTT. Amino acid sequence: CASSSLAGVSTDTQYF.

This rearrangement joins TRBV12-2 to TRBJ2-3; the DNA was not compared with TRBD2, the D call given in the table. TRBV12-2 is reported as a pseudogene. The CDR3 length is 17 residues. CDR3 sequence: CASRFLASGKPTDTQYF. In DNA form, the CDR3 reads TGTGCAAGTCGCTTTTTGGCTAGCGGGAAACCCACAGATACGCAGTATTTT.

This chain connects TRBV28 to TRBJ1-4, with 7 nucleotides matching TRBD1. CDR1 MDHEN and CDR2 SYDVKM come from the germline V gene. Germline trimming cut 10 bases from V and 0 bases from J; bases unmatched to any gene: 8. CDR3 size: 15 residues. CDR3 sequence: CATRQGGATNEKLFF. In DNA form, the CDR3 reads TGTGCCACAAGACAGGGAGGCGCAACTAATGAAAAACTGTTTTTT.